The 25 T cell receptor beta chains below come from one sample, sequenced in a study of T cell responses to AZD1222 COVID-19 vaccine. Here immunoSEQ multiplex PCR was the method, and the copy in TCRdb shows in-frame clones only, minus some. The sample holds around 72,000 clones, around 86% seen once. The specimen was peripheral blood, collected on day 0 of AZD1222 vaccination. Receptor source: an adult in good health.

This chain uses TRBV18 with TRBJ1-2, with TRBD1 identical over 8 bases. Trimming cost V 0 bases and J 7 bases; bases outside gene matches: 4. Germline CDR1 is KGHSH and CDR2 is LQKENI. This CDR3 contains 14 residues. The CDR3 DNA reads as TGTGCCAGCTCACCACCGGGACAGGCATTTGGCTACACCTTC. It is translated as CASSPPGQAFGYTF.

The chain couples TRBV7-3 to TRBJ1-2, with 9 bases aligning to TRBD1. This CDR3 region has 13 residues. Trimming removed 5 bases from V and 6 bases from J; junction bases left unmatched: 4. Germline V gene data show CDR1 as SGHTA and CDR2 as FQGTGA. The CDR3: CASSLGTGNGYTF. The CDR3 DNA reads as TGTGCCAGCAGCCTCGGGACAGGGAATGGCTACACCTTC.

The chain has TRBV29-1 and TRBJ2-1; D not certain. Germline V gene lookup returns CDR1 SQVTM and CDR2 ANQGSEA. This CDR3 is 15 amino acids long. The ends were cut back, 3 bases at V and 2 bases at J, with 14 bases in the middle. In DNA form, the CDR3 reads TGCAGCGTTGACGACCCGGGCCGCACCTACAATGAGCAGTTCTTC. Its translation is CSVDDPGRTYNEQFF.

The chain links TRBV7-3 to TRBJ1-5; TRBD1 agrees at 10 bases. J lost 0 bases, V lost 5 bases, and 13 bases had no gene match. CDR3 length equals 19 residues. CDR1 and CDR2 from the germline V gene are SGHTA and FQGTGA. The CDR3 protein is CASSGTGTGVPTSNQPQHF. The CDR3 nucleotides read TGTGCCAGCAGCGGAACCGGGACAGGGGTACCCACTAGCAATCAGCCCCAGCATTTT.

This chain uses TRBV10-1 with TRBJ1-4; the D gene is possibly TRBD1 (5 bases). Germline values: CDR1 WNHNN, CDR2 SYGVQD (reference sequence). This CDR3 region has 14 residues. V was pared by 9 bases and J by 3 bases, with 14 bases between. CDR3: CARTSGFPNEKLFF. The CDR3 DNA follows: TGCGCCAGGACCTCAGGGTTTCCTAATGAAAAACTGTTTTTT.

The chain combines TRBV6-1 with TRBJ2-5, with unresolved D. This CDR3 contains 13 residues. The V gene lost 1 base and the J gene lost 2 bases, with 5 bases spanning the gap. CDR1 MNHNS and CDR2 SASEGT come from the germline V gene. The CDR3 sequence is CASSEVMQETQYF. Here the CDR3 DNA reads TGTGCCAGCAGTGAAGTTATGCAAGAGACCCAGTACTTC.

V usage is TRBV7-9 and J usage is TRBJ2-5; TRBD2 matches at 14 bases. Germline CDR1 reads SEHNR; CDR2 reads FQNEAQ (reference sequence). With 4 bases clipped from V and 5 bases from J, the junction kept 12 bases outside the gene matches. CDR3 length: 18 amino acids. CDR3 bases: TGTGCCAGCAGCTCTCGGACTAGCGGGGGGCTTCGATTTGAGACCCAGTACTTC. Amino acids: CASSSRTSGGLRFETQYF.

The V gene is TRBV25-1, the J gene TRBJ1-2; weak D call: TRBD1 (5 bases). The CDR3 totals 13 residues. Trimming shortened V by 6 bases and J by 6 bases, and 14 bases separated the two germline ends. Per the germline V gene, CDR1 is MGHDK and CDR2 is SYGVNS. The CDR3 protein is CASSRRGEDGYTF. CDR3 bases: TGTGCCAGCAGCCGTAGGGGTGAGGATGGCTACACCTTC.

The rearrangement uses TRBV7-2 and TRBJ1-2; 8 positions agree with TRBD1. The CDR3 is 14 amino acids. V gave up 4 bases and J gave up 4 bases; unmatched junction bases: 5. Germline V gene lookup returns CDR1 SGHTA and CDR2 FQGNSA. CDR3 region: CASSSDRAAYGYTF. The CDR3 DNA follows: TGTGCCAGCAGCTCGGACAGGGCAGCCTATGGCTACACCTTC.

This chain connects TRBV11-2 to TRBJ2-6; D gene unclear. The CDR3 runs to 17 residues. Germline-derived CDR1 and CDR2 are SGHAT and FQNNGV. With 2 bases removed from V and 2 bases from J, the gap between germline ends came to 13 bases. DNA for the CDR3: TGTGCCAGCAGCTTAAGGGCCACTGGGACTGGGGCCAACGTCCTGACTTTC. Protein: CASSLRATGTGANVLTF.

The chain recombines TRBV7-3 with TRBJ2-1; D unresolved. The germline CDR1 and CDR2 sequences are SGHTA and FQGTGA. V lost 5 bases, J lost 8 bases, and 13 bases lay in between. This CDR3 has 13 residues. The CDR3 protein is CASSPPSDHEQFF. The DNA for the CDR3 is TGTGCCAGCAGCCCCCCCTCGGACCATGAGCAGTTCTTC.

The chain combines TRBV5-6 with TRBJ2-1; D gene ambiguous. Germline values: CDR1 SGHDT, CDR2 YYEEEE. V gave up 2 bases and J gave up 10 bases, with 7 bases separating them. The CDR3 is 11 residues long. The CDR3 DNA follows: TGTGCCAGCAGCTTTCAGGTAGAGCAGTTCTTC. The encoded protein is CASSFQVEQFF.

V usage is TRBV5-1 and J usage is TRBJ2-1; 13 positions agree with TRBD2. V was clipped by 4 bases and J by 8 bases; unmatched bases: 9. In germline, CDR1 is SGHRS, CDR2 YFSETQ. CDR3 length: 16 amino acids. The DNA for the CDR3 is TGCGCCAGCAGCGCTCTTACTAGCGGGGGGGCCCATGAGCAGTTCTTC. This encodes CASSALTSGGAHEQFF.

This rearrangement joins TRBV27 to TRBJ1-3; no definite D call. The germline V and J ends were trimmed by 3 bases and 2 bases, with 8 bases remaining between them. The CDR3 totals 14 residues. Germline V gene sequence: CDR1 MNHEY, CDR2 SMNVEV (reference sequence). In DNA, the CDR3 is TGTGCCAGCAGTTTCAAAGGGACTGGAAACACCATATATTTT. Protein sequence: CASSFKGTGNTIYF.

CDR3 amino acids: CASSIKRAFF. The CDR3 DNA follows: TGTGCCAGTAGTATAAAGAGAGCTTTCTTT. The rearrangement uses TRBV19 and TRBJ1-1; D remains ambiguous. From germline, CDR1 is LNHDA and CDR2 SQIVND (reference sequence). V lost 2 bases and J 10 bases, leaving 5 bases between the germline ends. This CDR3 comprises 10 residues. Supplemented by reference TRBV19 and TRBJ1-1, the full variable domain reads DGGITQSPKYLFRKEGQNVTLSCEQNLNHDAMYWYRQDPGQGLRLIYYSQIVNDFQKGDIAEGYSVSREKKESFPLTVTSAQKNPTAFYLCASSIKRAFFGQGTRLTVV.

This clone showed up just a few times. The CDR3 DNA sequence: TGTGCCAGCAGCCCCCGCAGGGCGGGGGATGGCTACACCTTC. This codes for CASSPRRAGDGYTF. The gene calls are TRBV7-2 and TRBJ1-2, with TRBD1 as a possible D gene (5 bases). CDR1 and CDR2 (germline): SGHTA, FQGNSA. V lost 5 bases, J lost 6 bases, and 16 bases lay in between. CDR3 length equals 14 residues. The whole variable domain, remainder taken from reference TRBV7-2 and TRBJ1-2, is GAGVSQSPSNKVTEKGKDVELRCDPISGHTALYWYRQSLGQGLEFLIYFQGNSAPDKSGLPSDRFSAERTGGSVSTLTIQRTQQEDSAVYLCASSPRRAGDGYTFGSGTRLTVV.

This clone occurred once. J is TRBJ2-2 and V is TRBV19, with D possibly TRBD2 on 5 matching bases. The CDR3 contains 17 residues. The germline gives CDR1 LNHDA, CDR2 SQIVND (reference sequence). The ends were cut back, 3 bases at V and 4 bases at J, with 18 bases in the middle. In DNA, the CDR3 is TGTGCCAGTAGTATTGGGTTGGCGGGCCAGTCCACCGGGGAGCTGTTTTTT. Its translation is CASSIGLAGQSTGELFF. Using reference TRBV19 and TRBJ2-2 for the parts outside the CDR3, the full variable domain is DGGITQSPKYLFRKEGQNVTLSCEQNLNHDAMYWYRQDPGQGLRLIYYSQIVNDFQKGDIAEGYSVSREKKESFPLTVTSAQKNPTAFYLCASSIGLAGQSTGELFFGEGSRLTVL.

J is TRBJ2-6 and V is TRBV28; D is undetermined. Germline V gene sequence: CDR1 MDHEN, CDR2 SYDVKM. The CDR3 is 17 amino acids. V was trimmed by 2 bases and J by 0 bases, leaving 11 bases between them. In nucleotides, the CDR3 is TGTGCCAGCAGTTTACCCTGGATACACTCTGGGGCCAACGTCCTGACTTTC. Its protein is CASSLPWIHSGANVLTF.

This chain uses TRBV7-9 with TRBJ2-7; possible D gene TRBD2, 5 bases. Trimming took 5 bases from V and 7 from J, leaving 24 bases between them. This CDR3 has 16 amino acids. Germline CDR1 is SEHNR and CDR2 is FQNEAQ (reference sequence). The CDR3 is CASSQGVWEPGGEQYF. CDR3 coding DNA: TGTGCCAGCAGCCAAGGTGTCTGGGAGCCGGGTGGGGAGCAGTACTTC.

This clone was counted a single time. The V gene is TRBV19, the J gene TRBJ1-1; D remains ambiguous. The CDR3 runs 14 residues. V lost 1 base, J lost 3 bases, and 9 bases lay in between. The germline V gene encodes CDR1 LNHDA and CDR2 SQIVND (reference sequence). CDR3 sequence: CASSIGGGYTEAFF. DNA of the CDR3: TGTGCCAGTAGTATAGGTGGTGGGTACACTGAAGCTTTCTTT.

This clone came up once. CDR3 region: CAGTGGPTLNEQFF. The CDR3 DNA follows: TGTGCCGGAACAGGGGGTCCTACTTTAAATGAGCAGTTCTTC. The rearrangement links TRBV5-4 to TRBJ2-1, with 8 bases identical to TRBD1. CDR1 is SGHNT and CDR2 is YYREEE in the germline V gene (reference sequence). Trimming took 10 bases from V and 7 from J; bases not matched to a gene: 13. The CDR3 covers 14 residues.

The DNA of the CDR3 is TGTGCCAGCAGCTTAGTGGGAGGGAACACTGAAGCTTTCTTT. It specifies CASSLVGGNTEAFF. The J gene is TRBJ1-1, the V gene TRBV7-2; D ambiguous. Germline values: CDR1 SGHTA, CDR2 FQGNSA. The germline V and J ends were trimmed by 1 base and 1 base, with 7 bases remaining between them. The CDR3 runs to 14 residues.

The chain has TRBV19 and TRBJ2-3; D is unclear. V lost 8 bases to trimming and J lost 6 bases, with 12 bases between them. Germline CDR1 and CDR2: LNHDA and SQIVND (reference sequence). This CDR3 has 12 residues. CDR3 coding DNA: TGTGCCAGTTCGGAGCTTGGGGATACGCAGTATTTT. Protein product: CASSELGDTQYF.

V gene TRBV5-1 combines with J gene TRBJ1-6, with a possible D match to TRBD1 (6 bases). The CDR3 is made up of 15 amino acids. The germline V gene encodes CDR1 SGHRS and CDR2 YFSETQ. V dropped 4 bases and J dropped 10 bases, with 18 bases sitting between them. DNA for the CDR3: TGCGCCAGCAGCACCATACAGGGATCCAGCTCACCCCTCCACTTT. It translates to CASSTIQGSSSPLHF.

The J gene is TRBJ2-1, the V gene TRBV9; D is unclear. V lost 1 base and J 6 bases, leaving 5 bases between the germline ends. This CDR3 has 12 residues. The germline V gene has CDR1 SGDLS and CDR2 YYNGEE. The CDR3 DNA is TGTGCCAGCAGCGTACCTGGCAATGAGCAGTTCTTC. Its translation is CASSVPGNEQFF.